This T cell receptor (beta chain) comes out of a study of naive and memory T cell subsets. The CDR3 extends over 16 amino acids. Trimming took 7 bases from V and 6 from J; bases not matched to a gene: 13. Looked up from germline, CDR1 is MNHNS and CDR2 is SASEGT. Two oligonucleotides, mixed equimolar, formed the beta constant-region primer covering TRBC1 and TRBC2. Four rounds of PCR amplified the ligated cDNA using nested alpha and beta constant-region primers plus SP2. TCRdb re-analysed the UMI-ligation and nested PCR reads in MiXCR, keeping a single row per CDR3 protein. This sample has about 120,000 distinct CDR3 sequences, with around a third found just once.

This chain links TRBV6-1 with TRBJ2-1; 9 bases are a match to TRBD2. Sequencing was done on a sample of central memory CD4+ T cells from blood. This clonotype originated in a human donor in good health. The CDR3 sequence: CASTPRGGRAGNEQFF. CDR3 sequence (DNA): TGTGCCAGCACCCCAAGAGGCGGGAGGGCCGGCAATGAGCAGTTCTTC.